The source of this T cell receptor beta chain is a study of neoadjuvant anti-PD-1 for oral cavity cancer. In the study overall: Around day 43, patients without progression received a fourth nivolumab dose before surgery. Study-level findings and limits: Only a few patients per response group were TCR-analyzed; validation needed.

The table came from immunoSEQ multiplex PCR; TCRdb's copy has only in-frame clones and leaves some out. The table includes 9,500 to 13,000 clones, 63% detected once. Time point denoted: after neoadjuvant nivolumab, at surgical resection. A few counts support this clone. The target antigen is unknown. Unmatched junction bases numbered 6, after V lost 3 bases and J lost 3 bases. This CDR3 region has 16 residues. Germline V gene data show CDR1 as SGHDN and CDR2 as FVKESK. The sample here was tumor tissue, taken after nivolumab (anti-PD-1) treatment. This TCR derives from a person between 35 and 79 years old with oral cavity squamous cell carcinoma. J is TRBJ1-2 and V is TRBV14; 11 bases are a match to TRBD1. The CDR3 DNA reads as TGTGCCAGCAGCCAGCTCCGGGGACAGGGGGACTATGGCTACACCTTC. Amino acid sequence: CASSQLRGQGDYGYTF.